What follows are 17 T cell receptor beta chains derived from one specimen sequenced in a study of blood T cell repertoires in COVID-19. Sequencing used immunoSEQ multiplex PCR; TCRdb keeps in-frame clones, though not all of them. Among around 200,000 clones listed, around 83% were seen once. Sequenced sample: PBMCs or T cells enriched from blood (not recorded which). The receptor set was obtained from a man aged 40-50 years who had recovered from COVID-19.

The chain recombines TRBV4-2 with TRBJ1-2, with D perhaps TRBD1 (6 bases). The CDR3 is 17 amino acids. Deletions cut 2 bases from V and 0 bases from J, with 16 bases between. Germline CDR1 LGHNA, CDR2 YNFKEQ. The chain's CDR3 is CASSQSRGSQPNYGYTF. CDR3 in DNA: TGTGCCAGCAGCCAAAGTAGGGGGTCCCAACCTAACTATGGCTACACCTTC.

DNA of the CDR3: TGTGCCAGCAGCCGGGTGGGCAATCAGCCCCAGCATTTT. This gives the protein CASSRVGNQPQHF. This rearrangement joins TRBV28 to TRBJ1-5; D is unresolved. The V end lost 6 bases, the J end lost 2 bases, and 8 bases lay between the germline ends. Germline loops: CDR1 MDHEN, CDR2 SYDVKM. CDR3 size: 13 residues. Variable domain in full (rest from reference TRBV28 and TRBJ1-5): DVKVTQSSRYLVKRTGEKVFLECVQDMDHENMFWYRQDPGLGLRLIYFSYDVKMKEKGDIPEGYSVSREKKERFSLILESASTNQTSMYLCASSRVGNQPQHFGDGTRLSIL.

The chain is built from TRBV9 and TRBJ1-3, with 9 bases identical to TRBD1. The CDR3 runs 16 residues. The V gene end was trimmed by 2 bases and the J gene end by 4 bases; junction bases not matched to a gene: 7. Per the germline V gene, CDR1 is SGDLS and CDR2 is YYNGEE. This CDR3 is CASSVGTGTGGNTIYF. DNA for the CDR3: TGTGCCAGCAGCGTGGGGACAGGGACTGGGGGAAACACCATATATTTT.

This clone occurred a few times. V is TRBV21-1 and J is TRBJ1-5; the table's D call, TRBD1, has no DNA check behind it. TRBV21-1 is shown as a pseudogene. CDR3 length: 18 amino acids. CDR3 in amino acids: CASSKADRDRYSNQPQHF. CDR3 sequence (DNA): TGTGCCAGCAGCAAAGCGGACCGGGACAGATATAGCAATCAGCCCCAGCATTTT.

V usage is TRBV7-9 and J usage is TRBJ1-2; D is perhaps TRBD1 (6 bases). The germline V and J ends were trimmed by 5 bases and 4 bases, with 14 bases remaining between them. The CDR3 totals 14 residues. Per the germline V gene, CDR1 is SEHNR and CDR2 is FQNEAQ (reference sequence). The CDR3 loop reads CASSPGGGLYGYTF. The CDR3 coding sequence is TGTGCCAGCAGCCCTGGGGGGGGCCTCTATGGCTACACCTTC.

The rearrangement joins TRBV19 to TRBJ1-2; the D gene is possibly TRBD1 (5 bases). The CDR3 contains 14 residues. The V end was cut by 6 bases, the J end by 8 bases, with 19 bases between. Germline values: CDR1 LNHDA, CDR2 SQIVND (reference sequence). This CDR3 is CASSVGHLARGYTF. The CDR3 nucleotides are TGTGCCAGTAGCGTCGGACATCTAGCGAGAGGCTACACCTTC.

This chain links TRBV11-3 with TRBJ2-1, with TRBD1 identical over 8 bases. The germline V gene encodes CDR1 SGHNT and CDR2 YENEEA. The CDR3 sequence is 15 residues long. The J segment lost 7 bases and the V segment lost 5 bases, leaving 10 bases of the junction unmatched. The CDR3 loop reads CASSPGSGGLNEQFF. In DNA, the CDR3 is TGTGCCAGCAGCCCCGGGTCAGGGGGCTTAAATGAGCAGTTCTTC.

The V and J genes are TRBV10-2 and TRBJ1-5; D is uncertain. Germline V CDR1 and CDR2: WSHSY, SAAADI. V was clipped by 6 bases and J by 0 bases, with 6 bases between them. The CDR3 loop spans 13 amino acids. The CDR3 spells CASRANSNQPQHF. In DNA form, the CDR3 reads TGCGCCAGCAGGGCCAATAGCAATCAGCCCCAGCATTTT.

V and J are TRBV11-2 and TRBJ1-2; D remains ambiguous. Germline loops: CDR1 SGHAT, CDR2 FQNNGV. The ends were cut back, 5 bases at V and 5 bases at J, with 12 bases in the middle. The CDR3 extends over 13 amino acids. In nucleotides, the CDR3 is TGTGCCAGCAGCCCCCGGGGTCGGTATGGCTACACCTTC. Translated, it gives CASSPRGRYGYTF.

The V and J genes are TRBV5-8 and TRBJ2-4; D gene unclear. The germline V gene has CDR1 SGHTS and CDR2 YDEGEE. V lost 5 bases and J 13 bases, leaving 10 bases between the germline ends. CDR3 length equals 10 residues. CDR3 residues: CASSFPRQYF. In DNA form, the CDR3 reads TGTGCCAGCAGTTTCCCCCGGCAGTACTTC. Drawing the rest from reference TRBV5-8 and TRBJ2-4, the complete variable domain is EAGVTQSPTHLIKTRGQQATLRCSPISGHTSVYWYQQALGLGLQFLLWYDEGEERNRGNFPPRFSGRQFPNYSSELNVNALELEDSALYLCASSFPRQYFGAGTRLSVL.

V usage is TRBV10-3 and J usage is TRBJ1-1; maybe TRBD1 (5 bases). Deletions cut 9 bases from V and 5 bases from J, with 16 bases between. The germline gives CDR1 ENHRY, CDR2 SYGVKD. The CDR3 extends over 13 amino acids. CDR3 sequence: CAMHSGGGTEAFF. The CDR3 DNA follows: TGTGCCATGCACAGTGGGGGAGGTACTGAAGCTTTCTTT.

The chain couples TRBV12-3 or TRBV12-4 to TRBJ1-1; D ambiguous. The CDR3 is 13 residues long. Trimming removed 3 bases from V and 1 base from J, with 6 bases in between. CDR3 in amino acids: CASSFMRNTEAFF. CDR3 sequence (DNA): TGTGCCAGCAGTTTTATGAGGAACACTGAAGCTTTCTTT.

This chain connects TRBV11-2 to TRBJ2-2; 12 bases are a match to TRBD2. Germline assignment: CDR1 SGHAT and CDR2 FQNNGV. The V gene end was trimmed by 3 bases and the J gene end by 5 bases; junction bases not matched to a gene: 1. This CDR3 is built from 15 residues. CDR3 nucleotides: TGTGCCAGCAGCTTGGGGACTAGCGGGACCGGGGAGCTGTTTTTT. Residues: CASSLGTSGTGELFF.

The chain employs TRBV11-3 and TRBJ2-2; 13 nucleotides line up with TRBD2. Germline CDR1 SGHNT, CDR2 YENEEA. Trimming cost V 5 bases and J 6 bases; bases outside gene matches: 3. The CDR3 consists of 15 residues. The CDR3 DNA sequence: TGTGCCAGCAGCCCAGGACTAGCGGGAGCCGGGGAGCTGTTTTTT. It translates to CASSPGLAGAGELFF.

J is TRBJ1-2 and V is TRBV2; 8 positions match TRBD1. Germline lookup yields CDR1 SNHLY and CDR2 FYNNEI. The CDR3 runs to 13 residues. The ends lost 7 bases at V and 5 bases at J; junction bases unmatched: 6. CDR3 DNA: TGTGCCAGCATTGGGACAGGCGGGTATGGCTACACCTTC. Encoded protein: CASIGTGGYGYTF.

J is TRBJ1-2 and V is TRBV19, with D uncertain. Germline V lookup: CDR1 LNHDA, CDR2 SQIVND (reference sequence). This CDR3 is built from 14 residues. Trimming stripped 1 base from V and 7 bases from J, with 13 bases between. The CDR3 DNA follows: TGTGCCAGTAGTATAGTTCCAGACTCTGGTGGCTACACCTTC. Translated, it gives CASSIVPDSGGYTF.

This clone was found a few times. The CDR3 here is CASSVGASNTEAFF. The CDR3 DNA is TGTGCCAGCAGCGTAGGGGCGTCGAACACTGAAGCTTTCTTT. The chain links TRBV9 to TRBJ1-1, with no clear D. Germline V gene sequence: CDR1 SGDLS, CDR2 YYNGEE. The ends were cut back, 0 bases at V and 1 base at J, with 7 bases in the middle. The CDR3 is made up of 14 amino acids. The whole variable domain, remainder taken from reference TRBV9 and TRBJ1-1, is DSGVTQTPKHLITATGQRVTLRCSPRSGDLSVYWYQQSLDQGLQFLIQYYNGEERAKGNILERFSAQQFPDLHSELNLSSLELGDSALYFCASSVGASNTEAFFGQGTRLTVV.